This entry lists 27 T cell receptor beta chains sequenced from one sample in a study of cytomegalovirus exposure and HLA in healthy donors. The PCR had 60 Vbeta and 13 Jbeta primers. Measured with immunoSEQ multiplex PCR; TCRdb has only the in-frame clones, and not every one. The repertoire holds roughly 120,000 clones, with roughly 9.9% as singletons. Sequenced input: PBMCs. The receptors shown here come from a man aged 25-40 years in good health and CMV-seronegative.

This rearrangement joins TRBV5-6 to TRBJ2-1; 10 bases are a match to TRBD1. CDR3 length: 14 amino acids. Germline V gene lookup returns CDR1 SGHDT and CDR2 YYEEEE. Trimming took 0 bases from V and 8 from J; bases not matched to a gene: 2. This chain's CDR3 is CASSLGQGAYEQFF. Here the CDR3 DNA reads TGTGCCAGCAGCTTGGGACAGGGGGCCTATGAGCAGTTCTTC.

The chain combines TRBV2 with TRBJ2-7; 11 nucleotides align to TRBD2. The CDR3 is 15 amino acids. CDR1 SNHLY and CDR2 FYNNEI come from the germline V gene. V was clipped by 6 bases and J by 0 bases; unmatched bases: 4. This CDR3 reads CASRGTSGNSYEQYF. CDR3 coding DNA: TGTGCCAGCAGAGGGACTAGCGGAAACTCCTACGAGCAGTACTTC.

This clone was counted only a few times. The chain carries TRBV2 and TRBJ1-5, with 10 nucleotides matching TRBD1. CDR3 length equals 14 residues. From germline, CDR1 is SNHLY and CDR2 FYNNEI. V trimming: 8 bases; J trimming: 5 bases; junction bases outside the gene matches: 6. The CDR3 reads CASYPGTGDQPQHF. The CDR3 DNA reads as TGTGCCAGCTACCCCGGGACAGGGGATCAGCCCCAGCATTTT. The full variable domain, its missing parts supplied by reference TRBV2 and TRBJ1-5, is EPEVTQTPSHQVTQMGQEVILRCVPISNHLYFYWYRQILGQKVEFLVSFYNNEISEKSEIFDDQFSVERPDGSNFTLKIRSTKLEDSAMYFCASYPGTGDQPQHFGDGTRLSIL.

This clone was found a few times. This chain joins TRBV11-3 and TRBJ2-4, with D tentatively TRBD2 (5 bases). Germline V lookup: CDR1 SGHNT, CDR2 YENEEA. CDR3 length equals 18 residues. V was cut by 0 bases and J by 0 bases, with 15 bases left in between. In nucleotides, the CDR3 is TGTGCCAGCAGCTTAGAGGCGGGCAGCCAACTAGCCAAAAACATTCAGTACTTC. Encoded protein: CASSLEAGSQLAKNIQYF.

This chain joins TRBV5-1 and TRBJ2-5; 12 nucleotides align to TRBD2. The junction had 6 bases not matched to a gene; V was cut back by 4 bases and J by 5 bases. The CDR3 loop spans 15 amino acids. CDR1 SGHRS and CDR2 YFSETQ come from the germline V gene. Here the CDR3 reads CASSALAGGPETQYF. As DNA, the CDR3 is TGCGCCAGCAGCGCCCTAGCGGGAGGGCCTGAGACCCAGTACTTC.

This clone was recorded a few times. The chain combines TRBV7-3 with TRBJ2-7; D is possibly TRBD1 (6 bases). Germline assignment: CDR1 SGHTA and CDR2 FQGTGA. CDR3 size: 14 residues. V lost 5 bases, J lost 0 bases, and 11 bases lay in between. The CDR3 sequence is CASSPDRFSYEQYF. In DNA, the CDR3 is TGTGCCAGCAGCCCGGACAGATTCTCCTACGAGCAGTACTTC. Variable domain in full (rest from reference TRBV7-3 and TRBJ2-7): GAGVSQTPSNKVTEKGKYVELRCDPISGHTALYWYRQSLGQGPEFLIYFQGTGAADDSGLPNDRFFAVRPEGSVSTLKIQRTERGDSAVYLCASSPDRFSYEQYFGPGTRLTVT.

The chain uses TRBV6-5 and TRBJ2-1; 9 nucleotides align to TRBD1. Germline V gene sequence: CDR1 MNHEY, CDR2 SVGAGI. This CDR3 spans 15 amino acids. V shed 6 bases and J 4 bases; nucleotides not matched to a gene: 7. The CDR3 nucleotides read TGTGCCAGCAGGCTGACAGGGGGTTCTTACAATGAGCAGTTCTTC. This encodes CASRLTGGSYNEQFF.

J is TRBJ2-3 and V is TRBV30; 10 nucleotides line up with TRBD2. Unmatched junction bases numbered 4, after V lost 5 bases and J lost 2 bases. Germline-derived CDR1 and CDR2 are GTSNPN and SVGIG (reference sequence). The CDR3 length is 14 residues. The CDR3 loop reads CAWATSGTTDTQYF. The CDR3 coding sequence is TGTGCCTGGGCTACTAGCGGGACCACAGATACGCAGTATTTT.

The chain links TRBV19 to TRBJ1-3; D call uncertain. V lost 3 bases, J lost 1 base, and 13 bases lay in between. The CDR3 is 16 amino acids. Germline CDR1 is LNHDA and CDR2 is SQIVND (reference sequence). CDR3 nucleotide sequence: TGTGCCAGTAGTATCATCCGGGATCTATCTGGAAACACCATATATTTT. It yields the protein CASSIIRDLSGNTIYF. The full variable domain, rest sourced from reference TRBV19 and TRBJ1-3, is DGGITQSPKYLFRKEGQNVTLSCEQNLNHDAMYWYRQDPGQGLRLIYYSQIVNDFQKGDIAEGYSVSREKKESFPLTVTSAQKNPTAFYLCASSIIRDLSGNTIYFGEGSWLTVV.

This clone was observed a few times. V is TRBV5-4 and J is TRBJ2-7, with TRBD1 identical over 10 bases. The V gene end was trimmed by 4 bases and the J gene end by 7 bases; junction bases not matched to a gene: 11. The CDR3 spans 15 residues. The V gene's germline CDR1 is SGHNT and CDR2 YYREEE (reference sequence). The CDR3 sequence: CASSPGTGDPWEQYF. The CDR3 DNA reads as TGTGCCAGCAGCCCAGGGACAGGGGACCCCTGGGAGCAGTACTTC. The full variable domain, in which reference TRBV5-4 and TRBJ2-7 provide the parts outside the CDR3, is ETGVTQSPTHLIKTRGQQVTLRCSSQSGHNTVSWYQQALGQGPQFIFQYYREEENGRGNFPPRFSGLQFPNYSSELNVNALELDDSALYLCASSPGTGDPWEQYFGPGTRLTVT.

There are a few counts of this clone. The DNA for the CDR3 is TGTGCCAGCAGTTTTGTCCGAGTTCGCCAGCCCCAGCATTTT. Its protein product is CASSFVRVRQPQHF. The chain joins TRBV28 to TRBJ1-5; D uncertain. The length of the CDR3 is 14 residues. The V and J ends lost 3 bases and 7 bases respectively, with 13 bases between them. Germline V gene sequence: CDR1 MDHEN, CDR2 SYDVKM.

This clone was seen a few times. This rearrangement joins TRBV5-6 to TRBJ1-4, with D perhaps TRBD1 (5 bases). The V gene lost 0 bases and the J gene lost 5 bases, with 8 bases spanning the gap. In germline, CDR1 is SGHDT, CDR2 YYEEEE. This CDR3 contains 14 residues. The CDR3 sequence: CASSLGQKNEKLFF. In DNA form, the CDR3 reads TGTGCCAGCAGCTTGGGACAGAAAAATGAAAAACTGTTTTTT.

The chain employs TRBV19 and TRBJ1-5; weak D call: TRBD1 (6 bases). V lost 5 bases to trimming and J lost 3 bases, with 11 bases between them. Germline CDR1 is LNHDA and CDR2 is SQIVND (reference sequence). The length of the CDR3 is 14 residues. CDR3 protein: CASSAGTYNQPQHF. The CDR3 nucleotides are TGTGCCAGTAGTGCCGGGACATACAATCAGCCCCAGCATTTT.

The V call is TRBV28, the J call TRBJ2-3, with 9 nucleotides matching TRBD2. Germline values: CDR1 MDHEN, CDR2 SYDVKM. The V and J ends lost 7 bases and 0 bases, in that order; junction bases with no gene match: 8. The CDR3 consists of 16 residues. CDR3 coding DNA: TGTGCCAGCATAAGACTAGCGGAGAGTAGCACAGATACGCAGTATTTT. This encodes CASIRLAESSTDTQYF.

The chain combines TRBV19 with TRBJ1-1, with unresolved D. Trimming took off 5 bases at V and 5 bases at J, with 15 bases between the two ends. This CDR3 region has 14 residues. In germline, CDR1 is LNHDA, CDR2 SQIVND (reference sequence). The CDR3 DNA reads as TGTGCCAGTAGTCGACTGCACGGCGGGACTGAAGCTTTCTTT. Residues: CASSRLHGGTEAFF.

There are a few counts of this clone. This chain links TRBV28 with TRBJ2-1, with 10 bases identical to TRBD2. J was trimmed by 8 bases and V by 6 bases; bases with no gene match: 10. The length of the CDR3 is 15 residues. Germline CDR1 reads MDHEN; CDR2 reads SYDVKM. The CDR3 spells CASSPLAGEEDEQFF. The CDR3 DNA reads as TGTGCCAGCAGCCCCCTAGCGGGAGAAGAGGATGAGCAGTTCTTC.

The V gene is TRBV5-1, the J gene TRBJ2-5; maybe TRBD1 (6 bases). The V and J ends lost 0 bases and 2 bases respectively, with 8 bases between them. The CDR3 consists of 14 residues. The germline gives CDR1 SGHRS, CDR2 YFSETQ. The CDR3 bases are TGCGCCAGCAGCTTGGGGACAGCGCAAGAGACCCAGTACTTC. It is translated as CASSLGTAQETQYF.

This clone was found a few times. This rearrangement joins TRBV9 to TRBJ1-2, with a weak D call TRBD1 (5 bases). V shed 1 base and J shed 8 bases, with 12 bases lying between them. Per germline, CDR1 SGDLS and CDR2 YYNGEE. The CDR3 consists of 13 residues. The CDR3 bases are TGTGCCAGCAGCGTATCGGGGACTGGCGGCTACACCTTC. Translated, it gives CASSVSGTGGYTF.

The V call is TRBV5-1, the J call TRBJ1-5, with 7 bases matching TRBD1. This CDR3 is 14 amino acids long. Trimming took 0 bases from V and 5 from J; bases not matched to a gene: 2. Germline V gene sequence: CDR1 SGHRS, CDR2 YFSETQ. CDR3 sequence: CASSLGQGDQPQHF. The CDR3 nucleotides read TGCGCCAGCAGCTTGGGACAGGGCGATCAGCCCCAGCATTTT.

The V gene is TRBV7-8, the J gene TRBJ2-1; 7 nucleotides line up with TRBD1. The ends lost 5 bases at V and 3 bases at J; junction bases unmatched: 7. The CDR3 covers 15 residues. Looked up from germline, CDR1 is SGHVS and CDR2 is FQNEAQ. As DNA, the CDR3 is TGTGCCAGCAGCCCCCGATGGGACAGCTACAATGAGCAGTTCTTC. As protein: CASSPRWDSYNEQFF. Full variable domain (remainder filled in from reference TRBV7-8 and TRBJ2-1): GAGVSQSPRYKVAKRGQDVALRCDPISGHVSLFWYQQALGQGPEFLTYFQNEAQLDKSGLPSDRFFAERPEGSVSTLKIQRTQQEDSAVYLCASSPRWDSYNEQFFGPGTRLTVL.

This clone was observed a few times. V usage is TRBV7-6 and J usage is TRBJ1-1, with 12 positions matching TRBD1. Trimming cost V 4 bases and J 5 bases; bases outside gene matches: 11. Germline V lookup: CDR1 SGHVS, CDR2 FNYEAQ. There are 17 residues in the CDR3. The CDR3 is CASSSKGQGAVGTEAFF. CDR3 nucleotides: TGTGCCAGCAGCTCGAAGGGACAGGGGGCAGTGGGAACTGAAGCTTTCTTT.

This clone was observed a handful of times. The chain couples TRBV10-3 to TRBJ2-3, with 7 bases fitting TRBD1. The CDR3 loop spans 16 amino acids. Per germline, CDR1 ENHRY and CDR2 SYGVKD. The V gene end was trimmed by 3 bases and the J gene end by 2 bases; junction bases not matched to a gene: 8. For the CDR3, the DNA is TGTGCCATCAGTGAAGCCACGGGACAGCTCACAGATACGCAGTATTTT. Translated, it gives CAISEATGQLTDTQYF.

The rearrangement joins TRBV4-1 to TRBJ2-7, with a weak D call TRBD2 (6 bases). The germline V gene has CDR1 MGHRA and CDR2 YSYEKL. With 4 bases removed from V and 0 bases from J, the gap between germline ends came to 10 bases. CDR3 length: 14 amino acids. CDR3 amino acids: CASSPRGDSYEQYF. CDR3 coding DNA: TGCGCCAGCAGCCCGCGGGGTGACTCCTACGAGCAGTACTTC.

The sample holds a few counts of this clone. The chain couples TRBV6-5 to TRBJ2-2; 7 bases map to TRBD2. The CDR3 has 15 residues. V dropped 7 bases and J dropped 6; count of bases not matched to a gene: 11. CDR1 is MNHEY, CDR2 SVGAGI, per germline. CDR3 in DNA: TGTGCCAGCACCAGGACTAGACATAACGCCGGGGAGCTGTTTTTT. This gives the protein CASTRTRHNAGELFF.

The chain is built from TRBV27 and TRBJ2-7, with 7 bases fitting TRBD1. With V trimmed by 5 bases and J by 12 bases, 10 bases remained unmatched. The CDR3 loop spans 12 amino acids. Germline values: CDR1 MNHEY, CDR2 SMNVEV (reference sequence). CDR3 region: CASSTRQGQRYF. CDR3 coding DNA: TGTGCCAGCAGTACCCGACAGGGTCAACGGTACTTC.

V usage is TRBV5-5 and J usage is TRBJ2-7; TRBD1 agrees at 8 bases. Germline values: CDR1 SGHKS, CDR2 YYEKEE (reference sequence). V trimming: 0 bases; J trimming: 5 bases; junction bases outside the gene matches: 7. The CDR3 extends over 15 amino acids. CDR3 bases: TGTGCCAGCAGCTTGGCCGCCGGGACAGGTAACGAGCAGTACTTC. It specifies CASSLAAGTGNEQYF.

In its sample, this clone was seen a few times. The chain recombines TRBV25-1 with TRBJ2-7; tentative D call: TRBD2 (6 bases). From germline, CDR1 is MGHDK and CDR2 SYGVNS. This CDR3 contains 14 residues. V lost 8 bases and J 0 bases, leaving 14 bases between the germline ends. The CDR3 reads CASDDGAGSYEQYF. The CDR3, as DNA: TGTGCCAGCGACGACGGAGCGGGCTCCTACGAGCAGTACTTC.